This paragraph covers one T cell receptor (beta chain) sequence. Assay used: immunoSEQ multiplex PCR; TCRdb lists only in-frame clones, some missing. This table holds 130,000 or so clones, approximately 93% found once. The sample comes from a study of T cell changes during pregnancy in multiple sclerosis. The V segment lost 2 bases and the J segment 1 base; nucleotides outside the gene matches: 7. Germline V gives CDR1 KGHSH, CDR2 LQKENI. This CDR3 is built from 18 residues. The rearrangement links TRBV18 to TRBJ2-6, with 8 bases lining up with TRBD1. This TCR was sampled from a female donor with multiple sclerosis, enrolled in a pregnancy study. Sequenced material: peripheral blood, taken before pregnancy. CDR3 coding DNA: TGTGCCAGCTCACCAGGGACAGGAATGACTTCTGGGGCCAACGTCCTGACTTTC. Amino acids: CASSPGTGMTSGANVLTF.